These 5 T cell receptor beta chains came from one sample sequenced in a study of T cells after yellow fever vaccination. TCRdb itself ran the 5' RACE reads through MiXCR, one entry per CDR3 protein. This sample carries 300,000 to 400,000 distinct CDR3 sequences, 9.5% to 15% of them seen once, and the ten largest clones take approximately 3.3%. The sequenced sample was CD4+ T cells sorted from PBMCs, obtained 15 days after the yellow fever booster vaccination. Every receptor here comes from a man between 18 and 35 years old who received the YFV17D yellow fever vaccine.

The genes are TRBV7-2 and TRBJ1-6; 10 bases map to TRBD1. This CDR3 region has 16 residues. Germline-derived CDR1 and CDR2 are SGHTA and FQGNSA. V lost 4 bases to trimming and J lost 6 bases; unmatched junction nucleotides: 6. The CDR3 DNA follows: TGTGCCAGCAGCTCAATGGGACAGGGGACTAATTCACCCCTCCACTTT. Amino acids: CASSSMGQGTNSPLHF.

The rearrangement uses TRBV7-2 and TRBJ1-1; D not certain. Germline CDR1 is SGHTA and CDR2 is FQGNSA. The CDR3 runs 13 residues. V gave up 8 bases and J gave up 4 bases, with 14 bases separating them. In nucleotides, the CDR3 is TGTGCCAGCCTCGTTAGGATCGGCACTGAAGCTTTCTTT. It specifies CASLVRIGTEAFF.

The CDR3 loop is CASSSVVRSEQYF. CDR3 DNA: TGTGCCAGCAGCTCCGTGGTTCGCAGCGAGCAGTACTTC. The chain couples TRBV7-2 to TRBJ2-7; D gene uncertain. V lost 4 bases to trimming and J lost 6 bases, with 13 bases between them. The V gene's germline CDR1 is SGHTA and CDR2 FQGNSA. The CDR3 has 13 amino acids.

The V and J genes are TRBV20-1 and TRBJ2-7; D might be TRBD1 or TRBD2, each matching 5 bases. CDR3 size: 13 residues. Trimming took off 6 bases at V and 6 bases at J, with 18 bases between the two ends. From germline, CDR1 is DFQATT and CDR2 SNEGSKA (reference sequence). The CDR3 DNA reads TGCAGTGCATCCGGGACCAGCTTGCTCGAGCAGTACGTC. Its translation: CSASGTSLLEQYV.

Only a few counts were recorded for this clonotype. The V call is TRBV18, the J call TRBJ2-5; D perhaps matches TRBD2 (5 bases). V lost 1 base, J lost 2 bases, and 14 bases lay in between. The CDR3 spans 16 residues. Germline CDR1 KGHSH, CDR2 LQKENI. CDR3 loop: CASSPRPGSLQETQYF. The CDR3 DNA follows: TGTGCCAGCTCACCACGGCCGGGATCTCTTCAAGAGACCCAGTACTTC.